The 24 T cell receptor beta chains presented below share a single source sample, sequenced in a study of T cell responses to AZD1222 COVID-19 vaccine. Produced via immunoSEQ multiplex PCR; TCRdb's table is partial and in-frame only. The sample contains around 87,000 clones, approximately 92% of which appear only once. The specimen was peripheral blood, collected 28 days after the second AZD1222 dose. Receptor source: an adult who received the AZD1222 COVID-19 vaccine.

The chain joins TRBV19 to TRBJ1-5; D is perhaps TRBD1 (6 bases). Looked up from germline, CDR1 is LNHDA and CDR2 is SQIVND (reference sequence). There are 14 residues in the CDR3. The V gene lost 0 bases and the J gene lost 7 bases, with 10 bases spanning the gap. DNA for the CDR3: TGTGCCAGTAGTATAGAGGGGGCGAGCCAGCCCCAGCATTTT. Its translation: CASSIEGASQPQHF.

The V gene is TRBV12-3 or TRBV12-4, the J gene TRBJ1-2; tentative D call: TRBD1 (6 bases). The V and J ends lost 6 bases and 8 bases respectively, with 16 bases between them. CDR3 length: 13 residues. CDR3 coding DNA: TGTGCCAGCAGAACTGCAGGGGTTGGGGGCTACACCTTC. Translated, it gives CASRTAGVGGYTF.

In DNA form, the CDR3 reads TGTGCCAGCAAGACCGGGGCATACAATGAGCAGTTCTTC. Translated, it gives CASKTGAYNEQFF. The chain recombines TRBV6-5 with TRBJ2-1, with D perhaps given as TRBD1 or TRBD2 (5 bases each). Trimming shortened V by 7 bases and J by 4 bases, and 11 bases separated the two germline ends. The germline CDR1 and CDR2 sequences are MNHEY and SVGAGI. The CDR3 sequence is 13 residues long.

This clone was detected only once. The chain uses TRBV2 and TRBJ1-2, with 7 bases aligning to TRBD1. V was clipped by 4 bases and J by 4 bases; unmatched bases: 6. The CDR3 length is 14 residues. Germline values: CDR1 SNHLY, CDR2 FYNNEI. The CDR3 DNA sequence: TGTGCCAGCAGTGGTTACAGGGGCTTCTATGGCTACACCTTC. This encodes CASSGYRGFYGYTF.

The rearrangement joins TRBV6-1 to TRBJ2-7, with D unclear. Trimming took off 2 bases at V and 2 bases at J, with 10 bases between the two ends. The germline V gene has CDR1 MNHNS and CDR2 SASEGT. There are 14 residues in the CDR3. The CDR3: CASSENGVTYEQYF. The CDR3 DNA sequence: TGTGCCAGCAGTGAAAATGGTGTGACCTACGAGCAGTACTTC.

The CDR3 DNA reads as TGTGCCAGCTCACCATCACTAGGGGGGAGGAAGGACGAGCAGTACTTC. Encoded protein: CASSPSLGGRKDEQYF. The chain is built from TRBV18 and TRBJ2-7; the D call may be TRBD1 or TRBD2 (6 bases each). The CDR3 runs 16 residues. Germline-derived CDR1 and CDR2 are KGHSH and LQKENI. The germline V and J ends were trimmed by 2 bases and 5 bases, with 19 bases remaining between them.

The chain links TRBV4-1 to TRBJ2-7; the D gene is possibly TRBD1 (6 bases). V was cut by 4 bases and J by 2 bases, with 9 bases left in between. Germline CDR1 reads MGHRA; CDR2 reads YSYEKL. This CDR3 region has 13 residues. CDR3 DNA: TGCGCCAGCAGCCCCGGGACAACCTACGAGCAGTACTTC. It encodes CASSPGTTYEQYF.

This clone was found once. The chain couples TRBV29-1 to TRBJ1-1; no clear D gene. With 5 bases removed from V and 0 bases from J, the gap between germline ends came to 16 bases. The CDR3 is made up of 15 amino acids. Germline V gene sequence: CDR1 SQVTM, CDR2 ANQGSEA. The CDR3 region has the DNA TGCAGCGTTTTAGGCGGGGAGGAAATGAACACTGAAGCTTTCTTT. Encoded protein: CSVLGGEEMNTEAFF.

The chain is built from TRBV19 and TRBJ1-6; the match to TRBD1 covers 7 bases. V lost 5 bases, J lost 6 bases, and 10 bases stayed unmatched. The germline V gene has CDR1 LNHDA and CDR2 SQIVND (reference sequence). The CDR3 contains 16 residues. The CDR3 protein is CASSHKTGRGNSPLHF. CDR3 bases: TGTGCCAGTAGTCACAAGACAGGGCGGGGTAATTCACCCCTCCACTTT.

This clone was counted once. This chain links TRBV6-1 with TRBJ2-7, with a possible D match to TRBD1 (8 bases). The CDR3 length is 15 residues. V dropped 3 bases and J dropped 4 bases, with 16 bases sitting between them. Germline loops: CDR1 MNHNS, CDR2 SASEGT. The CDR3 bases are TGTGCCAGCAGTGACCTCGGACAGGGAGGGTACGAGCAGTACTTC. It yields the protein CASSDLGQGGYEQYF.

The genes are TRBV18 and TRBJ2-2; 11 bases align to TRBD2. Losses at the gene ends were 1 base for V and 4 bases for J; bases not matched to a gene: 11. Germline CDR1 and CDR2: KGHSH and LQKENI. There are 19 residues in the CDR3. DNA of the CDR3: TGTGCCAGCTCACCACGAACCCCTAGCGGGGGGCTATTCACCGGGGAGCTGTTTTTT. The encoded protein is CASSPRTPSGGLFTGELFF. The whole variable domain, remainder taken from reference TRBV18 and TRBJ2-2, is NAGVMQNPRHLVRRRGQEARLRCSPMKGHSHVYWYRQLPEEGLKFMVYLQKENIIDESGMPKERFSAEFPKEGPSILRIQQVVRGDSAAYFCASSPRTPSGGLFTGELFFGEGSRLTVL.

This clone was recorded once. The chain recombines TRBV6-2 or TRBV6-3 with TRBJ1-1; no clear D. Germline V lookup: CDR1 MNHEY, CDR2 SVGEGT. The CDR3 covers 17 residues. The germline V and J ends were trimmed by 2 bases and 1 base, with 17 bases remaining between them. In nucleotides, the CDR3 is TGTGCCAGCAGTTACCGTGCGGGCGGGTACGGGAACACTGAAGCTTTCTTT. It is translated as CASSYRAGGYGNTEAFF.

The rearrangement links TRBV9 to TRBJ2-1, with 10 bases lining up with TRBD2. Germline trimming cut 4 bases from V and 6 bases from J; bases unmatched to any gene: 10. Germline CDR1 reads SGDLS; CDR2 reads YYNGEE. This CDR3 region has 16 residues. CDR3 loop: CASSPQSGRAFNEQFF. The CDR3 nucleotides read TGTGCCAGCAGCCCCCAAAGCGGGAGGGCCTTCAATGAGCAGTTCTTC.

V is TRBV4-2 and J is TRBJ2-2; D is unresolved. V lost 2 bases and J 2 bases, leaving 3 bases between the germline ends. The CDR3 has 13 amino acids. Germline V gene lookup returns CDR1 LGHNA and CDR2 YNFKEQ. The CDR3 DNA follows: TGTGCCAGCAGCCAACCAAACACCGGGGAGCTGTTTTTT. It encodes CASSQPNTGELFF.

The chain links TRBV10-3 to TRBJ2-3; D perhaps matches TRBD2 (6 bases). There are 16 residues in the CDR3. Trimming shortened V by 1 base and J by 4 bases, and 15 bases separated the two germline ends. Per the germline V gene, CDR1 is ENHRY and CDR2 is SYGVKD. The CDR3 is CAISEWNSGVADTQYF. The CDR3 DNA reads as TGTGCCATCAGTGAGTGGAATTCGGGGGTCGCAGATACGCAGTATTTT.

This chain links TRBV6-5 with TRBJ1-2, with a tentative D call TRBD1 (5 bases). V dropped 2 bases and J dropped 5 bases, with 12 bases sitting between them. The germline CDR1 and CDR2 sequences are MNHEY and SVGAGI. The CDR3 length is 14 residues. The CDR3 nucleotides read TGTGCCAGCAGTTACCTCAGGGAAGGGTATGGCTACACCTTC. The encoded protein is CASSYLREGYGYTF.

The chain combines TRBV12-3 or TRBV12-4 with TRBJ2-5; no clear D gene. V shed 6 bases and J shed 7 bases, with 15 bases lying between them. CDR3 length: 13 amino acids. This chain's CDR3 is CASSPPLTGTQYF. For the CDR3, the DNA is TGTGCCAGCAGCCCCCCCCTGACGGGGACCCAGTACTTC.

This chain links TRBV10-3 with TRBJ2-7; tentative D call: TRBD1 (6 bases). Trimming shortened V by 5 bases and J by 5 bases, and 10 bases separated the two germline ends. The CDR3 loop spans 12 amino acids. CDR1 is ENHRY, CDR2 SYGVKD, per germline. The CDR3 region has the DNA TGTGCCATCAGTATCAGGGGCAACGAGCAGTACTTC. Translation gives CAISIRGNEQYF.

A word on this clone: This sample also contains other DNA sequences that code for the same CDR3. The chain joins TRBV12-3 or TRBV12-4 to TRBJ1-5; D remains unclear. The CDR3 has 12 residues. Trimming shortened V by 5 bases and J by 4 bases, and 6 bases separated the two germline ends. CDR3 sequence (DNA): TGTGCCAGCAGTGAAGGGAATCAGCCCCAGCATTTT. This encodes CASSEGNQPQHF.

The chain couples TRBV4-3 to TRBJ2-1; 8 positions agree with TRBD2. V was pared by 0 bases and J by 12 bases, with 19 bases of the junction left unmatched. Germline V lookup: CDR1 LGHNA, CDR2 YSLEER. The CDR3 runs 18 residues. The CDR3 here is CASSQEKGRLATTSRQFF. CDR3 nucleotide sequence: TGCGCCAGCAGCCAAGAAAAGGGGCGACTAGCGACTACCTCTAGGCAGTTCTTC.

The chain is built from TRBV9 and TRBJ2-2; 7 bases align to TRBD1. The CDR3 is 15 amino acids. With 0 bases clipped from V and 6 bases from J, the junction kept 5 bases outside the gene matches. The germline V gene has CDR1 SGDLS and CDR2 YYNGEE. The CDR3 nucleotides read TGTGCCAGCAGCGTAGGAGGGGGCAAGGCCGGGGAGCTGTTTTTT. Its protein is CASSVGGGKAGELFF. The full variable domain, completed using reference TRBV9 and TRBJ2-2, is DSGVTQTPKHLITATGQRVTLRCSPRSGDLSVYWYQQSLDQGLQFLIQYYNGEERAKGNILERFSAQQFPDLHSELNLSSLELGDSALYFCASSVGGGKAGELFFGEGSRLTVL.

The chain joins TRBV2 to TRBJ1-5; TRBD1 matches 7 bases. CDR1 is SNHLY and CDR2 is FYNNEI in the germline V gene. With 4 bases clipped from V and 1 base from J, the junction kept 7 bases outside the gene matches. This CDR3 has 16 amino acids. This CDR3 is CASSAATGVSNQPQHF. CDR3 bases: TGTGCCAGCAGTGCCGCTACAGGGGTGAGCAATCAGCCCCAGCATTTT.

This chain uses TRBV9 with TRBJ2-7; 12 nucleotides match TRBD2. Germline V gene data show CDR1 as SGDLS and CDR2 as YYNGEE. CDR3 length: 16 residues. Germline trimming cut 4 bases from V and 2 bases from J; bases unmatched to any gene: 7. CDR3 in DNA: TGTGCCAGCAGCCCAACTAGCGGGGGGCCGGCCTACGAGCAGTACTTC. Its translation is CASSPTSGGPAYEQYF.

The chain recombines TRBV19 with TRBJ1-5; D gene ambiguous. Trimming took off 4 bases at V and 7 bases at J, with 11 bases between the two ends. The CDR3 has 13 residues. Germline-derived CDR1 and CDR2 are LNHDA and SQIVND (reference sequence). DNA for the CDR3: TGTGCCAGTAGTACAATGTCGACCCAGCCCCAGCATTTT. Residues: CASSTMSTQPQHF. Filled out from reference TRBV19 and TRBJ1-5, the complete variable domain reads DGGITQSPKYLFRKEGQNVTLSCEQNLNHDAMYWYRQDPGQGLRLIYYSQIVNDFQKGDIAEGYSVSREKKESFPLTVTSAQKNPTAFYLCASSTMSTQPQHFGDGTRLSIL.